This passage covers 4 T cell receptor beta chains from one sample sequenced in a study of breast tumors, draining lymph nodes, adjacent tissues. TCRdb analysed the multiplex PCR reads with MiXCR anew, one entry per CDR3 protein. Here the sample spans around 13,000 distinct CDR3 sequences, 40% to 55% being singletons. Sequenced sample: tumor-adjacent breast tissue. The receptors here all came from a female donor with breast cancer. Some clones in this sample may be carry-over from other donors' samples.

By share, this clonotype ranks as medium-sized. The chain uses TRBV14 and TRBJ2-7; no clear D. V shed 4 bases and J shed 3 bases, with 10 bases lying between them. This CDR3 has 13 residues. The germline V gene encodes CDR1 SGHDN and CDR2 FVKESK. CDR3 residues: CASSPPSGYEQYF. The CDR3 region has the DNA TGTGCCAGCAGCCCTCCGTCGGGCTACGAGCAGTACTTC.

This clonotype was observed a few times. This rearrangement joins TRBV2 to TRBJ2-7, with D hard to call. V dropped 8 bases and J dropped 2 bases, with 13 bases sitting between them. Looked up from germline, CDR1 is SNHLY and CDR2 is FYNNEI. The CDR3 is made up of 13 amino acids. The CDR3 DNA is TGTGCCAGCTACTCCGAACTCACCTACGAGCAGTACTTC. Amino acid sequence: CASYSELTYEQYF.

This clonotype has at least ten counts. The V gene is TRBV30, the J gene TRBJ1-2, with a weak D call TRBD1 (6 bases). Looked up from germline, CDR1 is GTSNPN and CDR2 is SVGIG (reference sequence). The CDR3 length is 14 residues. V was cut by 1 base and J by 8 bases, with 17 bases left in between. CDR3 residues: CAWSGPRGGGGYTF. The CDR3 DNA is TGTGCCTGGAGTGGACCCAGGGGTGGGGGCGGCTACACCTTC.

The chain recombines TRBV9 with TRBJ2-2, with 7 bases aligning to TRBD2. CDR1 is SGDLS, CDR2 YYNGEE, per germline. The CDR3 length is 14 residues. J gave up 7 bases and V 0 bases, and 3 bases lay outside the gene matches. CDR3 sequence: CASSVGGLLGELFF. The CDR3 bases are TGTGCCAGCAGCGTAGGGGGACTACTCGGGGAGCTGTTTTTT. The full variable domain, in which reference TRBV9 and TRBJ2-2 provide the parts outside the CDR3, is DSGVTQTPKHLITATGQRVTLRCSPRSGDLSVYWYQQSLDQGLQFLIQYYNGEERAKGNILERFSAQQFPDLHSELNLSSLELGDSALYFCASSVGGLLGELFFGEGSRLTVL.